Below, 18 T cell receptor beta chains from the same sample are listed, as sequenced in a study of cytomegalovirus exposure and HLA in healthy donors. Primers included in the PCR were 60 Vbeta and 13 Jbeta primers. Sequenced by immunoSEQ multiplex PCR; TCRdb stores in-frame clones only, minus some. The sample lists tens of thousands of clones, 80% seen once, with roughly 4% in the top ten. Sequencing used PBMCs. These receptors all come from a woman younger than 45 in good health and CMV-seronegative.

As to this clone: Other DNA variants within this sample encode the same CDR3. The rearrangement joins TRBV30 to TRBJ1-5; the match to TRBD1 covers 7 bases. After removal of 0 bases from V and 7 bases from J, the junction contained 3 bases not matched to a gene. There are 13 residues in the CDR3. CDR1 is GTSNPN and CDR2 is SVGIG in the germline V gene (reference sequence). CDR3 region: CAWSVRGNQPQHF. In nucleotides, the CDR3 is TGTGCCTGGAGTGTCAGGGGGAACCAGCCCCAGCATTTT.

This clone is a singleton in its sample. This chain uses TRBV7-9 with TRBJ2-2; D not resolved. The CDR3 is 14 residues long. V was cut by 7 bases and J by 0 bases, with 9 bases left in between. Germline V gene data show CDR1 as SEHNR and CDR2 as FQNEAQ (reference sequence). CDR3 nucleotides: TGTGCCAGCAAAGAGGAATCGAACACCGGGGAGCTGTTTTTT. Amino acid sequence: CASKEESNTGELFF.

CDR3 nucleotide sequence: TGTGCCAGCAGCCAAGTGCGGCAGACCCCTAATGAAAAACTGTTTTTT. Translation: CASSQVRQTPNEKLFF. The chain joins TRBV14 to TRBJ1-4; D is undetermined. V lost 1 base and J 3 bases, leaving 12 bases between the germline ends. Looked up from germline, CDR1 is SGHDN and CDR2 is FVKESK. The CDR3 runs 16 residues.

CDR3 residues: CAPRTGGLSYSINTEAFF. The CDR3 region has the DNA TGTGCCCCCCGGACAGGGGGACTAAGCTACAGCATTAACACTGAAGCTTTCTTT. The V and J genes are TRBV10-3 and TRBJ1-1; TRBD1 matches at 10 bases. The junction had 20 bases not matched to a gene; V was cut back by 11 bases and J by 2 bases. Germline V lookup: CDR1 ENHRY, CDR2 SYGVKD. The CDR3 loop spans 18 amino acids.

The chain recombines TRBV2 with TRBJ2-7; 9 nucleotides align to TRBD1. Per the germline V gene, CDR1 is SNHLY and CDR2 is FYNNEI. With 5 bases clipped from V and 7 bases from J, the junction kept 12 bases outside the gene matches. This CDR3 has 15 residues. CDR3 bases: TGTGCCAGCAGTTTCCCGGGACAGGGCTTTCGGGAGCAGTACTTC. The encoded protein is CASSFPGQGFREQYF.

This chain links TRBV4-1 with TRBJ1-2; weak D call: TRBD1 (6 bases). This CDR3 has 16 residues. CDR1 MGHRA and CDR2 YSYEKL come from the germline V gene. The V and J ends lost 6 bases and 0 bases respectively, with 17 bases between them. This chain's CDR3 is CASSSLPGVTNYGYTF. The DNA of the CDR3 is TGCGCCAGCAGTTCCCTCCCAGGGGTTACTAACTATGGCTACACCTTC.

V is TRBV28 and J is TRBJ1-5; TRBD1 aligns across 8 bases. V dropped 7 bases and J dropped 6; count of bases not matched to a gene: 11. Germline CDR1 and CDR2: MDHEN and SYDVKM. The CDR3 runs 15 residues. The CDR3 spells CASTTDRAQGQPQHF. The CDR3, as DNA: TGTGCCAGCACCACGGACAGGGCCCAGGGTCAGCCCCAGCATTTT.

This clone was seen a handful of times. This sequence joins TRBV7-9 and TRBJ1-6; TRBD1 might be the D (5 bases). Trimming left V 3 bases short and J 7 bases short, with 10 bases between. There are 14 residues in the CDR3. Germline CDR1 reads SEHNR; CDR2 reads FQNEAQ (reference sequence). CDR3 nucleotide sequence: TGTGCCAGCAGCTTCCTTCAGGGCAATTCACCCCTCCACTTT. This sequence encodes CASSFLQGNSPLHF.

V gene TRBV29-1 combines with J gene TRBJ2-7; D is possibly TRBD1 (6 bases). The V gene's germline CDR1 is SQVTM and CDR2 ANQGSEA. This CDR3 spans 13 amino acids. The germline V and J ends were trimmed by 6 bases and 4 bases, with 16 bases remaining between them. The CDR3 sequence is CSVELGTNYEQYF. The CDR3 DNA reads TGCAGCGTGGAACTTGGGACAAATTACGAGCAGTACTTC.

The V gene is TRBV7-6, the J gene TRBJ2-7; 7 positions match TRBD1. Germline trimming cut 1 base from V and 6 bases from J; bases unmatched to any gene: 6. Germline loops: CDR1 SGHVS, CDR2 FNYEAQ. The CDR3 covers 14 residues. The CDR3 sequence is CASSLEGQVGEQYF. CDR3 nucleotides: TGTGCCAGCAGCTTAGAAGGACAGGTTGGCGAGCAGTACTTC.

With regard to this clone: Germline and junction disagree at one end, which may indicate a read error. The V and J genes are TRBV7-7 and TRBJ2-2; 7 nucleotides match TRBD2. The CDR3 loop spans 14 amino acids. CDR1 and CDR2 from the germline V gene are SSHAT and FNYEAQ (reference sequence). CDR3 bases: TGTGCTAGCAGCCGGGACTATCTCACCGGGGAGCTGTTTTTT. This codes for CASSRDYLTGELFF.

The genes are TRBV19 and TRBJ1-1, with D hard to call. Germline CDR1 LNHDA, CDR2 SQIVND (reference sequence). Between the trimmed V and J ends, which lost 5 bases and 3 bases, there was a span of 10 bases. CDR3 size: 13 residues. CDR3: CASSPHRDTEAFF. CDR3 coding DNA: TGTGCCAGTAGTCCCCATCGGGACACTGAAGCTTTCTTT.

The rearrangement links TRBV4-1 to TRBJ2-1, with TRBD2 identical over 11 bases. CDR3 length: 18 amino acids. The germline CDR1 and CDR2 sequences are MGHRA and YSYEKL. The V and J ends lost 3 bases and 7 bases, in that order; junction bases with no gene match: 14. As DNA, the CDR3 is TGCGCCAGCAGCCAGGGTCTAGCGGGAGGAAATGCTTGGAATGAGCAGTTCTTC. Protein: CASSQGLAGGNAWNEQFF.

This sequence joins TRBV7-8 and TRBJ1-5; D is possibly TRBD1 (5 bases). V shed 5 bases and J shed 4 bases, with 15 bases lying between them. This CDR3 is built from 15 residues. Germline lookup yields CDR1 SGHVS and CDR2 FQNEAQ. The CDR3 loop is CASSRKGGANQPQHF. CDR3 nucleotides: TGTGCCAGCAGCCGGAAAGGAGGGGCGAATCAGCCCCAGCATTTT.

The chain employs TRBV30 and TRBJ1-5; no reliable D call. V lost 3 bases and J lost 5, with 17 bases in between. Germline V CDR1 and CDR2: GTSNPN, SVGIG (reference sequence). The CDR3 is 15 residues long. The DNA of the CDR3 is TGTGCCTGGAGCCCCGGTCCAGGCCGTGATCAGCCCCAGCATTTT. Translation gives CAWSPGPGRDQPQHF.

The rearrangement uses TRBV5-1 and TRBJ1-4; D gene ambiguous. The CDR3 runs 15 residues. Trimming cost V 0 bases and J 0 bases, with 6 bases left between them. Germline CDR1 and CDR2: SGHRS and YFSETQ. The CDR3 region has the DNA TGCGCCAGCAGCTTGGCAGGTGCAACTAATGAAAAACTGTTTTTT. Amino acid sequence: CASSLAGATNEKLFF. The entire variable domain, with the rest obtained from reference TRBV5-1 and TRBJ1-4, is as follows: KAGVTQTPRYLIKTRGQQVTLSCSPISGHRSVSWYQQTPGQGLQFLFEYFSETQRNKGNFPGRFSGRQFSNSRSEMNVSTLELGDSALYLCASSLAGATNEKLFFGSGTQLSVL.

The genes are TRBV29-1 and TRBJ1-2; D is perhaps TRBD1 (5 bases). The CDR3 length is 10 residues. Germline loops: CDR1 SQVTM, CDR2 ANQGSEA. V gave up 2 bases and J gave up 9 bases, with 7 bases separating them. The CDR3 sequence: CSVEKGSYTF. The CDR3 nucleotides read TGCAGCGTTGAAAAGGGGAGCTACACCTTC.

On this clone itself: The germline gene is not matched at one end of the junction; a read error may be the cause. The same CDR3 also results from other DNA sequences found in this sample. The J gene is TRBJ1-1, the V gene TRBV13, with D maybe TRBD1 (6 bases). Per the germline V gene, CDR1 is PRHDT and CDR2 is FYEKMQ (reference sequence). The CDR3 spans 13 residues. The CDR3 sequence: CASSFRGKTEAFF. For the CDR3, the DNA is TGTGCCAGCAGCTTTAGGGGGAAGACTGAGGCTTTCTTT.